This T cell receptor (beta chain) was documented in a study of T cells after yellow fever vaccination. V was shortened by 3 bases and J by 9 bases, with 12 bases between the two germline ends. The CDR3 is 13 residues long. From germline, CDR1 is LNHDA and CDR2 SQIVND (reference sequence). TCRdb recomputed calls from the 5' RACE reads with MiXCR, one row per CDR3 protein. The sample consists of roughly 330,000 distinct CDR3 sequences, 6.8% of them appearing once. The sequence was obtained from a man aged 18-30 years who received the YFV17D yellow fever vaccine. The chain recombines TRBV19 with TRBJ1-5; D not certain. The material sequenced was PBMCs, taken approximately 47 days after the first yellow fever vaccination. This CDR3 is CASSMGGRGPQHF. In nucleotides, the CDR3 is TGTGCCAGTAGTATGGGCGGCCGGGGGCCCCAGCATTTT.